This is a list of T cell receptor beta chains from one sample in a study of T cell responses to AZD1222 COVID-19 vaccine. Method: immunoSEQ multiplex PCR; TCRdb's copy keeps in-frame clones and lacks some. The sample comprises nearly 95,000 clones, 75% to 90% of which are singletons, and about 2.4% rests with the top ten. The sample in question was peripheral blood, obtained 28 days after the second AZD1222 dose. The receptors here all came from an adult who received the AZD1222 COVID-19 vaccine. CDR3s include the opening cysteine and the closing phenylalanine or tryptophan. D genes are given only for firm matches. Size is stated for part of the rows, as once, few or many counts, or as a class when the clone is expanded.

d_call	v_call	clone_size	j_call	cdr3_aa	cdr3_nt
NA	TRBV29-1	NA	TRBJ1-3	CSVERGNTIYF	TGCAGCGTTGAGAGGGGAAACACCATATATTTT
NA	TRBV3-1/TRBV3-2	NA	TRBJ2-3	CASSQDVGNTQYF	TGTGCCAGCAGCCAAGATGTGGGCAATACGCAGTATTTT
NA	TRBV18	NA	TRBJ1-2	CASSPGLRQDGYTF	TGTGCCAGCTCCCCAGGCCTACGACAGGATGGCTACACCTTC
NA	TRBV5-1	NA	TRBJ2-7	CASSFAGWDEQYF	TGCGCCAGCAGCTTCGCGGGGTGGGACGAGCAGTACTTC
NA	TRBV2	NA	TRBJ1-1	CASSEQLNTEAFF	TGTGCCAGCAGTGAGCAATTGAACACTGAAGCTTTCTTT
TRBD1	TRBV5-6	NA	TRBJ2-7	CASSQIGTGRFSSYEQYF	TGTGCCAGCAGCCAGATCGGGACAGGCCGATTCAGCTCCTACGAGCAGTACTTC
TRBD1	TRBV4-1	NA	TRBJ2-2	CASSREQGEPPTGELFF	TGCGCCAGCAGCCGAGAACAGGGGGAGCCCCCCACCGGGGAGCTGTTTTTT
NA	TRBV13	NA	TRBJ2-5	CASSLHSTTETQYF	TGTGCCAGCAGCTTACACAGTACCACGGAGACCCAGTACTTC
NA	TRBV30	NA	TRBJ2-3	CAWSHGRDTQYF	TGTGCCTGGAGTCATGGAAGGGATACGCAGTATTTT
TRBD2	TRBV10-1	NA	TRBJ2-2	CACSGRGTGELFF	TGCGCCTGTAGCGGGAGGGGAACCGGGGAGCTGTTTTTT
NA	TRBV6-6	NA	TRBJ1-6	CASSPSVLQTRQPGSSYNSPLHF	TGTGCCAGCAGTCCATCCGTTCTTCAGACTCGACAGCCTGGGAGCTCCTATAATTCACCCCTCCACTTT
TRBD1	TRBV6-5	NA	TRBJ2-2	CASTATTGSSGELFF	TGTGCCAGCACCGCGACGACAGGGAGCTCCGGGGAGCTGTTTTTT
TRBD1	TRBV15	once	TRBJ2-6	CATSLTGGTGANVLTF	TGTGCCACCAGCTTAACAGGGGGCACTGGGGCCAACGTCCTGACTTTC
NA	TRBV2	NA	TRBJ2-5	CASSDSSLTQYF	TGTGCCAGCAGTGATTCCAGCTTGACCCAGTACTTC
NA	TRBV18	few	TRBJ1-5	CASSPQGDSNQPQHF	TGTGCCAGCTCACCACAGGGGGATAGCAATCAGCCCCAGCATTTT
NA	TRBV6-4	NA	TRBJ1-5	CASSGQGLAYSNQPQHF	TGTGCCAGCAGTGGGCAGGGTCTTGCATATAGCAATCAGCCCCAGCATTTT
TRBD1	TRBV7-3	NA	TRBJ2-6	CASSLKVGTGDSGANVLTF	TGTGCCAGCAGCTTAAAGGTGGGGACAGGGGACTCTGGGGCCAACGTCCTGACTTTC
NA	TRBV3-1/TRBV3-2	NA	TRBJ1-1	CASSQGYSEAFF	TGTGCCAGCAGCCAAGGATATTCTGAAGCTTTCTTT